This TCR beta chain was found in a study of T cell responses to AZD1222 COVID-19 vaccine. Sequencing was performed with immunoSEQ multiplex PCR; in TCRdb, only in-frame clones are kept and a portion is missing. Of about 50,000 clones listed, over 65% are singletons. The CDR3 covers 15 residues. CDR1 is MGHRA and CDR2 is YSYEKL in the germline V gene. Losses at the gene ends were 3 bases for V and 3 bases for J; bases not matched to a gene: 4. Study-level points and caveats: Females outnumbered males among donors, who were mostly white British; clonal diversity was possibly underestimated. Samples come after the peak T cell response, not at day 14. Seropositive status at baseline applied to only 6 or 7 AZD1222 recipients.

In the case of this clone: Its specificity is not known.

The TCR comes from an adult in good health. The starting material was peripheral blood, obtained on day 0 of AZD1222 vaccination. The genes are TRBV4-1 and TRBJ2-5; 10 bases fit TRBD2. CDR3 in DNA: TGCGCCAGCAGCCAGAGCGGGGGGGTTAAAGAGACCCAGTACTTC. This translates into CASSQSGGVKETQYF.